The 24 T cell receptor beta chains below all came from one sample that was sequenced in a study of T cell repertoires in cytomegalovirus infection. TCRdb re-called the reads with MiXCR, one entry per CDR3 protein. The profile shows 200,000 to 300,000 distinct CDR3 sequences, approximately 14% of them singletons. Material: PBMCs. The source of these receptors is a human donor in good health (CMV status not recorded). Some clones in this sample may be carry-over from other donors' samples.

This clonotype was detected ten times or more. The V call is TRBV7-3, the J call TRBJ2-7; TRBD2 is a possible D gene (5 bases). This CDR3 is built from 15 residues. Germline V CDR1 and CDR2: SGHTA, FQGTGA. V was shortened by 5 bases and J by 4 bases, with 18 bases between the two germline ends. The CDR3 loop reads CASSQEGADQYEQYF. DNA for the CDR3: TGTGCCAGCAGCCAAGAGGGAGCAGACCAGTACGAGCAGTACTTC. The full variable domain, rest sourced from reference TRBV7-3 and TRBJ2-7, is GAGVSQTPSNKVTEKGKYVELRCDPISGHTALYWYRQSLGQGPEFLIYFQGTGAADDSGLPNDRFFAVRPEGSVSTLKIQRTERGDSAVYLCASSQEGADQYEQYFGPGTRLTVT.

This clonotype was detected only once. The rearrangement uses TRBV20-1 and TRBJ1-1, with a tentative D call TRBD1 (6 bases). The germline V gene has CDR1 DFQATT and CDR2 SNEGSKA (reference sequence). Trimming cost V 4 bases and J 4 bases, with 10 bases left between them. The CDR3 contains 12 residues. CDR3 sequence reads: CSATTGLTEAFF. In DNA, the CDR3 is TGCAGTGCTACCACAGGGCTCACTGAAGCTTTCTTT.

The table lists this clonotype with many counts. The chain recombines TRBV12-3 or TRBV12-4 with TRBJ1-4, with D unclear. The V and J ends lost 5 bases and 8 bases respectively, with 12 bases between them. The CDR3 is 13 amino acids. CDR3 in amino acids: CASSLPLGEKLFF. DNA of the CDR3: TGTGCCAGCAGTCTTCCACTAGGGGAAAAACTGTTTTTT.

In its sample, this clonotype was seen many times. V and J are TRBV6-1 and TRBJ1-2; D not resolved. Germline V gene sequence: CDR1 MNHNS, CDR2 SASEGT. This CDR3 region has 14 residues. Trimming stripped 6 bases from V and 5 bases from J, with 16 bases between. The CDR3 coding sequence is TGTGCCAGCAGGACGCTAGGACTTTTTTATGGCTACACCTTC. Protein product: CASRTLGLFYGYTF.

Note on this clonotype: A much larger clone lies one base from this, so it may be a read error. The conserved closing phenylalanine or tryptophan is absent in this CDR3, likely reflecting a read error. This chain links TRBV12-3 or TRBV12-4 with TRBJ1-4; 7 positions agree with TRBD1. The CDR3 is made up of 16 amino acids. V shed 4 bases and J 4 bases; nucleotides not matched to a gene: 9. CDR3 bases: TGTGCCAGCAGTTCCTACAGGGGACGGGGTAATGAAAAACTGTTTTGT. Translating it yields CASSSYRGRGNEKLFC.

This clonotype came up many times. This chain joins TRBV7-2 and TRBJ1-1; a weak D match, TRBD1 (6 bases). From germline, CDR1 is SGHTA and CDR2 FQGNSA. The V gene lost 5 bases and the J gene lost 5 bases, with 15 bases spanning the gap. This CDR3 spans 14 amino acids. CDR3 loop: CASSPQQGKTEAFF. CDR3 DNA: TGTGCCAGCAGCCCCCAGCAGGGGAAGACTGAAGCTTTCTTT.

The chain combines TRBV24-1 with TRBJ2-2; perhaps TRBD1 as D (5 bases). The V and J ends lost 3 bases and 5 bases respectively, with 12 bases between them. Germline CDR1 reads KGHDR; CDR2 reads SFDVKD. The CDR3 is 15 amino acids. The CDR3 is CATSDLQVLTGELFF. DNA of the CDR3: TGTGCCACCAGTGATCTACAGGTTCTGACCGGGGAGCTGTTTTTT.

The CDR3 bases are TGCGCCAGCAGCTTGGAGGTTTTCGATGAGCAGTTCTTC. Its translation is CASSLEVFDEQFF. The chain recombines TRBV5-1 with TRBJ2-1; D is undetermined. Germline loops: CDR1 SGHRS, CDR2 YFSETQ. This CDR3 region has 13 residues. V was shortened by 0 bases and J by 8 bases, with 9 bases between the two germline ends.

The CDR3: CASSIVGQGGTGELFF. DNA for the CDR3: TGTGCCAGTAGTATAGTTGGACAGGGTGGCACCGGGGAGCTGTTTTTT. The chain uses TRBV19 and TRBJ2-2, with 8 nucleotides matching TRBD1. Germline loops: CDR1 LNHDA, CDR2 SQIVND (reference sequence). The CDR3 is 16 residues long. With 1 base clipped from V and 4 bases from J, the junction kept 5 bases outside the gene matches. The full variable domain, rest sourced from reference TRBV19 and TRBJ2-2, is DGGITQSPKYLFRKEGQNVTLSCEQNLNHDAMYWYRQDPGQGLRLIYYSQIVNDFQKGDIAEGYSVSREKKESFPLTVTSAQKNPTAFYLCASSIVGQGGTGELFFGEGSRLTVL.

This clonotype was recorded at least ten times. The chain employs TRBV7-2 and TRBJ2-1; D gene uncertain. The germline gives CDR1 SGHTA, CDR2 FQGNSA. Between the trimmed V and J ends, which lost 1 base and 6 bases, there was a span of 7 bases. The CDR3 is 13 residues long. The CDR3 here is CASSLGRSNEQFF. The CDR3 coding sequence is TGTGCCAGCAGCTTAGGAAGGAGCAATGAGCAGTTCTTC. Complete variable domain (other parts from reference TRBV7-2 and TRBJ2-1): GAGVSQSPSNKVTEKGKDVELRCDPISGHTALYWYRQSLGQGLEFLIYFQGNSAPDKSGLPSDRFSAERTGGSVSTLTIQRTQQEDSAVYLCASSLGRSNEQFFGPGTRLTVL.

This clonotype was observed many times. The chain recombines TRBV12-5 with TRBJ2-5; a possible D gene is TRBD2 (6 bases). Trimming stripped 4 bases from V and 2 bases from J, with 11 bases between. There are 14 residues in the CDR3. CDR1 is LGHNT and CDR2 is FRNRAP in the germline V gene. As DNA, the CDR3 is TGTGCTAGTGGTTCCGGGACTTTGCAAGAGACCCAGTACTTC. Its protein is CASGSGTLQETQYF.

In this sample, this clonotype turned up many times. The V call is TRBV19, the J call TRBJ2-4; 7 nucleotides match TRBD1. CDR3 length: 18 residues. Germline loops: CDR1 LNHDA, CDR2 SQIVND (reference sequence). With 5 bases clipped from V and 1 base from J, the junction kept 14 bases outside the gene matches. CDR3 in amino acids: CASSPRTGPYRAKNIQYF. The CDR3 DNA is TGTGCCAGTAGTCCACGGACAGGCCCCTATAGGGCCAAAAACATTCAGTACTTC.

This clonotype occurred many times. The chain joins TRBV7-2 to TRBJ2-7; TRBD1 aligns across 10 bases. Germline loops: CDR1 SGHTA, CDR2 FQGNSA. Trimming cost V 4 bases and J 0 bases; bases outside gene matches: 6. The CDR3 runs 16 residues. CDR3 in DNA: TGTGCCAGCAGCTCACGGACAGGGGGAGGCTCCTACGAGCAGTACTTC. It yields the protein CASSSRTGGGSYEQYF. The full variable domain, in which reference TRBV7-2 and TRBJ2-7 provide the parts outside the CDR3, is GAGVSQSPSNKVTEKGKDVELRCDPISGHTALYWYRQSLGQGLEFLIYFQGNSAPDKSGLPSDRFSAERTGGSVSTLTIQRTQQEDSAVYLCASSSRTGGGSYEQYFGPGTRLTVT.

This clonotype was observed a few times. The chain recombines TRBV6-1 with TRBJ1-4; 9 positions agree with TRBD1. Looked up from germline, CDR1 is MNHNS and CDR2 is SASEGT. J lost 7 bases, V lost 6 bases, and 9 bases had no gene match. This CDR3 spans 15 amino acids. The DNA for the CDR3 is TGTGCCAGCAGAGATGGACAGGGGCCTACTGAAAAACTGTTTTTT. The encoded protein is CASRDGQGPTEKLFF.

For the CDR3, the DNA is TGCGCCAGCAGCCATAAGACGGGAGCAAACTCCTACAATGAGCAGTTCTTC. This codes for CASSHKTGANSYNEQFF. The V call is TRBV4-1, the J call TRBJ2-1, with a weak D call TRBD2 (6 bases). V was shortened by 3 bases and J by 0 bases, with 15 bases between the two germline ends. The germline gives CDR1 MGHRA, CDR2 YSYEKL. There are 17 residues in the CDR3.

In its sample, this clonotype was seen many times. The chain links TRBV10-3 to TRBJ1-5; D might be TRBD1 (6 bases). Germline V gene data show CDR1 as ENHRY and CDR2 as SYGVKD. V was clipped by 6 bases and J by 7 bases, with 13 bases between them. This CDR3 spans 13 amino acids. DNA for the CDR3: TGTGCCATCAGGCGGACAGCCGGACAGCCCCAGCATTTT. Translation gives CAIRRTAGQPQHF.

This clonotype has at least ten counts. This chain joins TRBV7-8 and TRBJ1-1, with D possibly matching TRBD1 (5 bases). This CDR3 region has 14 residues. Trimming cost V 5 bases and J 1 base, with 11 bases left between them. Germline V CDR1 and CDR2: SGHVS, FQNEAQ. DNA for the CDR3: TGTGCCAGCAGCGATAGACAGAGGAACACTGAAGCTTTCTTT. Its translation: CASSDRQRNTEAFF. Full variable domain (remainder filled in from reference TRBV7-8 and TRBJ1-1): GAGVSQSPRYKVAKRGQDVALRCDPISGHVSLFWYQQALGQGPEFLTYFQNEAQLDKSGLPSDRFFAERPEGSVSTLKIQRTQQEDSAVYLCASSDRQRNTEAFFGQGTRLTVV.

The V call is TRBV29-1, the J call TRBJ2-5; maybe TRBD2 (5 bases). CDR1 SQVTM and CDR2 ANQGSEA come from the germline V gene. Trimming took off 6 bases at V and 4 bases at J, with 21 bases between the two ends. This CDR3 contains 15 residues. As DNA, the CDR3 is TGCAGCGTCGTCCGTTCTGCGGGCCTCGGAGAGACCCAGTACTTC. Translated, it gives CSVVRSAGLGETQYF.

This clonotype appeared many times. V and J are TRBV7-2 and TRBJ2-7, with D unresolved. Germline V CDR1 and CDR2: SGHTA, FQGNSA. This CDR3 region has 14 residues. Trimming cost V 5 bases and J 0 bases, with 11 bases left between them. CDR3 DNA sequence: TGTGCCAGCAGCAGATATTTATTCTCCTACGAGCAGTACTTC. Protein: CASSRYLFSYEQYF.

This clonotype was seen more than once but under ten times. The genes are TRBV20-1 and TRBJ2-3, with 10 bases identical to TRBD1. Germline V lookup: CDR1 DFQATT, CDR2 SNEGSKA (reference sequence). The CDR3 length is 15 residues. The V gene end was trimmed by 3 bases and the J gene end by 2 bases; junction bases not matched to a gene: 5. In nucleotides, the CDR3 is TGCAGTGCTAGGAGACAGGGGGCGATCACAGATACGCAGTATTTT. This codes for CSARRQGAITDTQYF.

This clonotype was picked up a small number of times. This chain joins TRBV28 and TRBJ1-2, with D perhaps TRBD1 (6 bases). Germline CDR1 reads MDHEN; CDR2 reads SYDVKM. Between the trimmed V and J ends, which lost 5 bases and 4 bases, there was a span of 23 bases. The CDR3 is 17 residues long. The CDR3 protein is CASSTSPPKTGIYGYTF. Here the CDR3 DNA reads TGTGCCAGCAGTACTTCCCCCCCTAAGACAGGCATCTATGGCTACACCTTC.

Many counts were recorded for this clonotype. The rearrangement joins TRBV4-3 to TRBJ2-6, with D possibly matching TRBD1 (6 bases). The V end was cut by 1 base, the J end by 4 bases, with 8 bases between. CDR1 is LGHNA and CDR2 is YSLEER in the germline V gene. The CDR3 consists of 15 residues. The CDR3 DNA is TGCGCCAGCAGCCAAGCGGGACACGGGGCCAACGTCCTGACTTTC. Translating gives CASSQAGHGANVLTF.

There are many counts of this clonotype. V and J are TRBV7-3 and TRBJ1-6, with a possible D match to TRBD1 (6 bases). Between the trimmed V and J ends, which lost 5 bases and 14 bases, there was a span of 22 bases. Germline V lookup: CDR1 SGHTA, CDR2 FQGTGA. The CDR3 length is 15 residues. The CDR3 spells CASSGLDRDKKTLHF. The CDR3 coding sequence is TGTGCCAGCAGCGGTCTAGACCGGGACAAAAAGACCCTCCACTTT.

This clonotype was detected many times. This chain connects TRBV6-1 to TRBJ2-3, with TRBD2 matching over 10 bases. The V gene's germline CDR1 is MNHNS and CDR2 SASEGT. This CDR3 spans 15 amino acids. After removal of 6 bases from V and 2 bases from J, the junction contained 5 bases not matched to a gene. The CDR3, as DNA: TGTGCCAGCAGATCACTAGCGGGGCACACAGATACGCAGTATTTT. The encoded protein is CASRSLAGHTDTQYF.